What follows is one T cell receptor (beta chain) and its context. This entry comes from a study of OX40 agonist ivuxolimab in advanced cancers. Sequencing used immunoSEQ multiplex PCR; TCRdb keeps in-frame clones, though not all of them. The repertoire has about 62,000 clones, 79% of them found once; the top ten carry approximately 10%. The receptor's source is an adult with an advanced solid tumor such as melanoma, head and neck, liver or kidney cancer. The sample was CD4+ or CD8+ T cells sorted from blood, taken in a trial of the OX40 agonist ivuxolimab.

The CDR3 is CASSQDFGGFYNEQFF. The DNA of the CDR3 is TGCGCCAGCAGCCAAGATTTCGGGGGGTTCTACAATGAGCAGTTCTTC. The chain combines TRBV4-3 with TRBJ2-1; 7 bases match TRBD2. Germline V CDR1 and CDR2: LGHNA, YSLEER. The CDR3 has 16 residues. V lost 0 bases to trimming and J lost 3 bases; unmatched junction nucleotides: 5.